This paragraph reports one T cell receptor beta chain. What it recognizes is unknown. In TCRdb, the reads were re-called with MiXCR into one record per CDR3 protein. This sample yields approximately 140,000 distinct CDR3 sequences, of which 20% to 30% are seen a single time; almost 35% belongs to the top ten. Germline V CDR1 and CDR2: LNHNV, YYDKDF (reference sequence). The V and J ends lost 1 base and 1 base respectively, with 20 bases between them. CDR3 length: 19 amino acids. These data originate in a study of T cell repertoires in cytomegalovirus infection. For the study at large: Carrying CMV and the relevant HLA type showed in public TCR beta signatures.

Findings and caveats of the study: The study found HLA-C-restricted CMV-specific TCR beta clonotypes dominating the ex vivo response. Accumulated public TCR beta family frequency recognized individuals carrying CMV together with the relevant HLA.

Sequences were obtained from PBMCs, sequenced either directly or after in vitro stimulation (not recorded which). V usage is TRBV15 and J usage is TRBJ2-4; a weak D match, TRBD2 (6 bases). The sequence derives from a human donor in good health (CMV status not recorded). Some clones in this sample may be carry-over from other donors' samples. Written as DNA, the CDR3 is TGTGCCACCAGCAGAGGAGAGCCCGGGGGTTCAAGGGCCAAAAACATTCAGTACTTC. Amino acid sequence: CATSRGEPGGSRAKNIQYF.